This T cell receptor beta chain is drawn from a study of blood T cells in healthy people across ages. Points from the study as a whole: Long-lived donors had more naive CD4+ cells and higher diversity than aged donors.

The table lists this clonotype with a few counts. Its antigen is undetermined. Germline CDR1 is DFQATT and CDR2 is SNEGSKA (reference sequence). This CDR3 is 14 amino acids long. Trimming removed 0 bases at V and 2 bases at J, with 11 bases between. Together with a sample-barcoded 5' primer, a J-beta primer mix was included in a second PCR lasting 7 to 11 cycles. TCRdb used MiXCR to reprocess the 5' RACE reads, holding one entry per CDR3 protein. The table shows around 1,700,000 distinct CDR3 sequences, with under 30% occurring only once. This chain links TRBV20-1 with TRBJ2-7; D unclear. This sequence originates from a woman in her twenties or thirties in good health. The sample taken for sequencing was blood. The CDR3 sequence is CSAREDQITYEQYF. The CDR3 nucleotides read TGCAGTGCTAGAGAGGACCAAATAACCTACGAGCAGTACTTC.